The sequence of this TCR beta chain was determined in a study of graft-versus-host responses after intestinal transplantation. Produced via immunoSEQ multiplex PCR; TCRdb's table is partial and in-frame only. The repertoire holds some 120,000 clones, with 85% to 95% as singletons. General study points: Among recipient marrow samples, GvH clones were found; some appeared first in ileum or blood.

This CDR3 region has 11 residues. Germline V lookup: CDR1 SNHLY, CDR2 FYNNEI. Regarding this clone: The antigen remains undetermined. Mismatch with germline at one junction end may stem from a read error.

The V gene is TRBV2, the J gene TRBJ1-1; no clear D gene. This TCR came from a human donor who received an intestinal transplant. Sequencing used unstimulated CD4+ T cells sorted from spleen or lymph node cells, obtained before intestinal transplant. The CDR3 DNA follows: TGTACCAGCAGTGAGAACACTGAAGCTTTCTTT. This translates into CTSSENTEAFF.